This T cell receptor beta chain derives from a study of Ad26.COV2.S vaccination and SARS-CoV-2 variants. The study, taken as a whole, reports: Vaccinated individuals (as opposed to placebo recipients) had higher spike-specific TCR breadth. Substantial breadth in spike-specific CD8+ and CD4+ T cell responses was reportedly seen after vaccination. Recipients of either vaccine or placebo displayed similar breadth of non-spike TCRs.

A remark on this clone: Its specificity is unknown.

Germline values: CDR1 SGHRS, CDR2 YFSETQ. The length of the CDR3 is 17 residues. V dropped 4 bases and J dropped 3; count of bases not matched to a gene: 10. Treatment indicated: over 15 received Ad26.COV2.S at low or high dose, single or two shots; roughly five received placebo; per-sample allocation not given. Day 63 after the first vaccine or placebo injection was the time point for sampling. TCRdb keeps only in-frame clones here, not all; method: immunoSEQ multiplex PCR. The repertoire has more than 300,000 clones, about 88% of them found once; the top ten carry 6.4%. This TCR was recovered from a person aged 18 to 59 who received the Ad26.COV2.S COVID-19 vaccine or a placebo. The chain links TRBV5-1 to TRBJ1-6; 7 positions agree with TRBD1. The specimen comprised peripheral blood, sampled in a trial of Ad26.COV2.S vaccine versus placebo. CDR3 amino acids: CASSLGGTADYNSPLHF. As DNA, the CDR3 is TGCGCCAGCAGCCTCGGCGGGACAGCCGACTATAATTCACCCCTCCACTTT.